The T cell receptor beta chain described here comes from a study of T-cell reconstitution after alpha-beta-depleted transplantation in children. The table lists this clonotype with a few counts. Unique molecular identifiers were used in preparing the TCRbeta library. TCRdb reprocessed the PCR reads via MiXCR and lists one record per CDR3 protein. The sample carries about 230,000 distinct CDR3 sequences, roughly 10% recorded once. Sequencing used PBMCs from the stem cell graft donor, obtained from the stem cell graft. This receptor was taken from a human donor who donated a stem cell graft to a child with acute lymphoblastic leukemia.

The CDR3 region is CASSWDFTAYEQYF. CDR3 nucleotides: TGTGCCAGCAGCTGGGACTTTACAGCCTACGAGCAGTACTTC. The chain has TRBV7-9 and TRBJ2-7, with D possibly TRBD2 on 6 matching bases. Germline V CDR1 and CDR2: SEHNR, FQNEAQ (reference sequence). CDR3 length: 14 amino acids. Trimming removed 4 bases from V and 2 bases from J, with 12 bases in between.